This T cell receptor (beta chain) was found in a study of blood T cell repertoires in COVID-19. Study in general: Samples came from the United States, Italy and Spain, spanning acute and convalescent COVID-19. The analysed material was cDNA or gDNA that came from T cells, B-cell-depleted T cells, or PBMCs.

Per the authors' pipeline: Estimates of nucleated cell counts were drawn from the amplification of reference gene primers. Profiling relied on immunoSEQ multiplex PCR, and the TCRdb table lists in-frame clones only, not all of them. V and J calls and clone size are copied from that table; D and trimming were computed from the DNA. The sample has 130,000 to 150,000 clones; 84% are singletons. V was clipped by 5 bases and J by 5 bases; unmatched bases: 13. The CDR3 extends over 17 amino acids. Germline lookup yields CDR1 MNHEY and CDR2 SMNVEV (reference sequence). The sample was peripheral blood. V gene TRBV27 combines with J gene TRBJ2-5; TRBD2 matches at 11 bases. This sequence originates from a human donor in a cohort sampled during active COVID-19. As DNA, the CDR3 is TGTGCCAGCAGTCCCCCCGGAGTAGCGGGGGGGAGGGAGACCCAGTACTTC. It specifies CASSPPGVAGGRETQYF.